The 32 T cell receptor beta chains listed next were all sequenced from one sample in a study of blood T cell repertoires in COVID-19. Sequencing used immunoSEQ multiplex PCR; TCRdb keeps in-frame clones, though not all of them. Counted here are tens of thousands of clones, around 87% occurring once; the ten biggest clones make up 44%. Sequencing was done on a sample of peripheral blood. Receptors originate from a human donor in a cohort sampled during active COVID-19.

This clone occurred once. The genes are TRBV4-3 and TRBJ2-7; TRBD1 aligns across 7 bases. This CDR3 region has 14 residues. Trimming cost V 0 bases and J 9 bases; bases outside gene matches: 8. Germline CDR1 LGHNA, CDR2 YSLEER. Here the CDR3 reads CASSQDRDRSGQYF. Here the CDR3 DNA reads TGCGCCAGCAGCCAAGATCGGGACAGATCGGGGCAGTACTTC.

This clone was detected once. This chain joins TRBV7-9 and TRBJ1-3; no clear D gene. CDR3 length: 12 residues. Per germline, CDR1 SEHNR and CDR2 FQNEAQ (reference sequence). Trimming removed 7 bases at V and 0 bases at J, with 4 bases between. CDR3 sequence (DNA): TGTGCCAGCATCAGCTCTGGAAACACCATATATTTT. This encodes CASISSGNTIYF.

The V gene is TRBV24-1, the J gene TRBJ1-4; TRBD1 is a possible D gene (6 bases). Trimming removed 4 bases at V and 3 bases at J, with 11 bases between. The CDR3 spans 15 residues. Germline CDR1 reads KGHDR; CDR2 reads SFDVKD. In nucleotides, the CDR3 is TGTGCCACCAGTGACCCTCGACAGGCTAATGAAAAACTGTTTTTT. This encodes CATSDPRQANEKLFF.

J is TRBJ2-2 and V is TRBV4-3; the D gene is possibly TRBD1 (6 bases). Germline assignment: CDR1 LGHNA and CDR2 YSLEER. The CDR3 loop spans 14 amino acids. The V gene lost 6 bases and the J gene lost 2 bases, with 10 bases spanning the gap. CDR3 in amino acids: CASRRTANTGELFF. DNA of the CDR3: TGCGCCAGCAGGCGGACAGCTAACACCGGGGAGCTGTTTTTT.

The gene calls are TRBV7-2 and TRBJ2-3; D is ambiguous. The germline V gene has CDR1 SGHTA and CDR2 FQGNSA. V was cut by 1 base and J by 5 bases, with 7 bases left in between. CDR3 size: 13 residues. The CDR3 bases are TGTGCCAGCAGCTTAGTGTCGGGAGATACGCAGTATTTT. Encoded protein: CASSLVSGDTQYF.

This clone showed up just once. The rearrangement links TRBV7-8 to TRBJ2-7; 9 bases line up with TRBD1. V lost 5 bases, J lost 9 bases, and 17 bases stayed unmatched. The CDR3 has 16 residues. Germline CDR1 is SGHVS and CDR2 is FQNEAQ. The CDR3, as DNA: TGTGCCAGCAGCCAATACTGGACAGGGGCCCCCTCTGGGCAGTACTTC. Translation: CASSQYWTGAPSGQYF.

The chain uses TRBV28 and TRBJ2-2, with TRBD1 matching over 9 bases. This CDR3 has 16 amino acids. Germline V gives CDR1 MDHEN, CDR2 SYDVKM. V gave up 7 bases and J gave up 5 bases; unmatched junction bases: 11. The CDR3 DNA sequence: TGTGCCAGCACCGTCTGGGCCGGACAGGGGACCGGGGAGCTGTTTTTT. This sequence encodes CASTVWAGQGTGELFF.

The gene calls are TRBV3-1 (or the pseudogene TRBV3-2) and TRBJ1-1; TRBD1 is a possible D gene (6 bases). Germline V gene data show CDR1 as LGHDT and CDR2 as YNNKEL (reference sequence). The V and J ends lost 3 bases and 5 bases respectively, with 13 bases between them. This CDR3 is built from 14 residues. CDR3 amino acids: CASSQGARNTEAFF. CDR3 DNA sequence: TGTGCCAGCAGCCAGGGGGCGCGAAATACTGAAGCTTTCTTT.

This clone came up once. This chain connects TRBV6-1 to TRBJ1-1; TRBD1 is a possible D gene (6 bases). CDR1 MNHNS and CDR2 SASEGT come from the germline V gene. The CDR3 is made up of 14 amino acids. Between the trimmed V and J ends, which lost 3 bases and 7 bases, there was a span of 15 bases. The CDR3 spells CASSEGDYRVEAFF. Written as DNA, the CDR3 is TGTGCCAGCAGTGAGGGGGATTACAGGGTTGAAGCTTTCTTT.

This clone was observed at least ten times. The V call is TRBV5-4, the J call TRBJ1-4; 7 bases align to TRBD1. CDR1 is SGHNT, CDR2 YYREEE, per germline (reference sequence). The CDR3 is 15 amino acids. V shed 3 bases, J shed 5 bases, and the junction held 7 bases outside the gene matches. CDR3 bases: TGTGCCAGCAGCTCTAACAGGGGCCTGAATGAAAAACTGTTTTTT. This translates into CASSSNRGLNEKLFF.

Concerning this clone itself: Mismatch with germline at one junction end may stem from a read error. The CDR3 spells CARSQPGAGGLTDTQYF. DNA of the CDR3: TGCGCCCGCAGCCAACCGGGGGCGGGGGGACTCACAGATACGCAGTATTTT. The chain has TRBV5-1 and TRBJ2-3, with 8 nucleotides matching TRBD2. Looked up from germline, CDR1 is SGHRS and CDR2 is YFSETQ. The CDR3 has 17 residues.

This sequence joins TRBV15 and TRBJ1-5; a possible D gene is TRBD1 (5 bases). V was pared by 0 bases and J by 3 bases, with 12 bases between. The CDR3 totals 16 residues. From germline, CDR1 is LNHNV and CDR2 YYDKDF (reference sequence). The CDR3 nucleotides read TGTGCCACCAGCAGAGATTCGGGGGTAAACAATCAGCCCCAGCATTTT. The encoded protein is CATSRDSGVNNQPQHF.

J is TRBJ1-1 and V is TRBV19; possibly TRBD1 for D (6 bases). The germline V gene encodes CDR1 LNHDA and CDR2 SQIVND (reference sequence). CDR3 length: 19 residues. Trimming took 5 bases from V and 0 from J, leaving 25 bases between them. The CDR3 loop is CASSPLMRGQRTVNTEAFF. The CDR3 coding sequence is TGTGCCAGTAGTCCTCTTATGCGGGGGCAGCGCACGGTGAACACTGAAGCTTTCTTT.

The rearrangement uses TRBV5-4 and TRBJ1-3; maybe TRBD1 (5 bases). Germline V gives CDR1 SGHNT, CDR2 YYREEE (reference sequence). V was trimmed by 2 bases and J by 4 bases, leaving 13 bases between them. This CDR3 is built from 15 residues. The CDR3 sequence: CASSFGGDGGNTIYF. CDR3 coding DNA: TGTGCCAGCAGCTTCGGAGGGGATGGCGGAAACACCATATATTTT.

This sequence joins TRBV9 and TRBJ2-5, with TRBD2 as a possible D gene (6 bases). This CDR3 has 15 amino acids. Trimming took 3 bases from V and 8 from J, leaving 20 bases between them. Germline V gives CDR1 SGDLS, CDR2 YYNGEE. The CDR3 DNA reads TGTGCCAGCAGCGCGGGACGCCCAGGAGGGGTAACCCAGTACTTC. It yields the protein CASSAGRPGGVTQYF.

This sequence joins TRBV9 and TRBJ1-1, with no clear D. V was trimmed by 0 bases and J by 3 bases, leaving 6 bases between them. The length of the CDR3 is 13 residues. Germline CDR1 and CDR2: SGDLS and YYNGEE. CDR3 nucleotides: TGTGCCAGCAGCGTAGCTAGTCACACTGAAGCTTTCTTT. This sequence encodes CASSVASHTEAFF.

V usage is TRBV5-1 and J usage is TRBJ2-7, with 11 bases identical to TRBD1. CDR3 length: 14 amino acids. Germline CDR1 SGHRS, CDR2 YFSETQ. V shed 0 bases, J shed 4 bases, and the junction held 0 bases outside the gene matches. The CDR3, as DNA: TGCGCCAGCAGCTTGGGGGACAGGGGGTACGAGCAGTACTTC. It specifies CASSLGDRGYEQYF.

This chain links TRBV2 with TRBJ2-3; possible D gene TRBD2, 5 bases. V was cut by 7 bases and J by 1 base, with 15 bases left in between. Looked up from germline, CDR1 is SNHLY and CDR2 is FYNNEI. The CDR3 extends over 15 amino acids. The CDR3, as DNA: TGTGCCAGCACGAGGACTGGGCCCGGCACAGATACGCAGTATTTT. This gives the protein CASTRTGPGTDTQYF.

The chain uses TRBV20-1 and TRBJ2-2; D is unresolved. V dropped 3 bases and J dropped 1 base, with 9 bases sitting between them. This CDR3 spans 14 amino acids. CDR1 and CDR2 (germline): DFQATT, SNEGSKA (reference sequence). The CDR3 is CSASLSENTGELFF. The CDR3 bases are TGCAGTGCTAGTCTCTCAGAGAACACCGGGGAGCTGTTTTTT.

V usage is TRBV18 and J usage is TRBJ2-1, with 10 bases fitting TRBD2. The ends lost 6 bases at V and 7 bases at J; junction bases unmatched: 15. Germline CDR1 is KGHSH and CDR2 is LQKENI. The CDR3 totals 17 residues. The CDR3 spells CASSQRTSGSSGNEQFF. The DNA for the CDR3 is TGTGCCAGCTCTCAAAGGACTAGCGGAAGCTCTGGGAATGAGCAGTTCTTC.

This clone was seen just once. This chain joins TRBV28 and TRBJ2-2, with D possibly TRBD1 on 6 matching bases. V was cut by 5 bases and J by 9 bases, with 16 bases left in between. CDR1 is MDHEN, CDR2 SYDVKM, per germline. The CDR3 covers 14 residues. The CDR3 loop is CASSKLTGIRELFF. As DNA, the CDR3 is TGTGCCAGCAGTAAACTCACAGGGATCCGGGAGCTGTTTTTT.

The V call is TRBV11-3, the J call TRBJ2-5, with 8 bases aligning to TRBD2. After removal of 5 bases from V and 3 bases from J, the junction contained 2 bases not matched to a gene. This CDR3 contains 13 residues. Per germline, CDR1 SGHNT and CDR2 YENEEA. The CDR3 nucleotides read TGTGCCAGCAGCCTGCGGGGGGAAGAGACCCAGTACTTC. It specifies CASSLRGEETQYF.

This clone has just one count. This sequence joins TRBV6-5 and TRBJ1-1; TRBD1 agrees at 7 bases. The CDR3 has 15 residues. Germline CDR1 is MNHEY and CDR2 is SVGAGI. With 6 bases clipped from V and 1 base from J, the junction kept 8 bases outside the gene matches. CDR3 protein: CASSDRALRNTEAFF. The CDR3 DNA reads as TGTGCCAGCAGCGACAGGGCGCTTCGGAACACTGAAGCTTTCTTT.

The J gene is TRBJ1-2, the V gene TRBV28; 10 nucleotides match TRBD1. The CDR3 runs to 14 residues. With V trimmed by 7 bases and J by 13 bases, 15 bases remained unmatched. Germline V gene lookup returns CDR1 MDHEN and CDR2 SYDVKM. CDR3 in amino acids: CASTSGPLTGGPTF. DNA for the CDR3: TGTGCCAGCACCTCAGGCCCCCTGACAGGGGGCCCCACCTTC.

The V gene is TRBV27, the J gene TRBJ2-2; no clear D. The germline V gene has CDR1 MNHEY and CDR2 SMNVEV (reference sequence). This CDR3 is 16 amino acids long. Trimming removed 5 bases from V and 3 bases from J, with 16 bases in between. CDR3 coding DNA: TGTGCCAGCAGTAAACTCGGGTCAGCGCACACCGGGGAGCTGTTTTTT. The encoded protein is CASSKLGSAHTGELFF.

The chain carries TRBV9 and TRBJ1-6, with a possible D match to TRBD1 (6 bases). The CDR3 is 16 amino acids. Germline V gene data show CDR1 as SGDLS and CDR2 as YYNGEE. Trimming took 0 bases from V and 5 from J, leaving 12 bases between them. Here the CDR3 DNA reads TGTGCCAGCAGCGTAGCTGGGACACGAAATAATTCACCCCTCCACTTT. Amino acids: CASSVAGTRNNSPLHF.

This chain uses TRBV4-3 with TRBJ1-1; no reliable D call. Trimming left V 4 bases short and J 3 bases short, with 15 bases between. The CDR3 covers 15 residues. The germline CDR1 and CDR2 sequences are LGHNA and YSLEER. The CDR3 is CASSPTSGSYTEAFF. The CDR3 DNA reads as TGCGCCAGCAGCCCCACCTCCGGGAGTTACACTGAAGCTTTCTTT.

The chain couples TRBV6-5 to TRBJ1-1; D possibly corresponds to TRBD1 (5 bases). V lost 2 bases, J lost 1 base, and 11 bases lay in between. This CDR3 spans 15 amino acids. From germline, CDR1 is MNHEY and CDR2 SVGAGI. The CDR3: CASSYGDSRNTEAFF. As DNA, the CDR3 is TGTGCCAGCAGTTACGGAGACAGTAGGAACACTGAAGCTTTCTTT.

This chain joins TRBV4-3 and TRBJ1-6; D may be TRBD1 (5 bases). CDR3 length equals 13 residues. Germline V gene lookup returns CDR1 LGHNA and CDR2 YSLEER. V was shortened by 0 bases and J by 10 bases, with 7 bases between the two germline ends. CDR3 bases: TGCGCCAGCAGCCAAGAGTCAGGGTCACCCCTCCACTTT. This encodes CASSQESGSPLHF.

This chain uses TRBV6-6 with TRBJ1-3, with 7 nucleotides matching TRBD1. The junction had 9 bases not matched to a gene; V was cut back by 6 bases and J by 4 bases. The CDR3 covers 15 residues. Germline V CDR1 and CDR2: MNHNY, SVGAGI (reference sequence). CDR3 in amino acids: CASRNPGGVGNTIYF. The CDR3 DNA follows: TGTGCCAGCAGAAACCCAGGGGGAGTCGGAAACACCATATATTTT.

DNA of the CDR3: TGTGCCAGCAGCTTAGGTTGGACAGGTGCCTCTGGGGCCAACGTCCTGACTTTC. Amino acid sequence: CASSLGWTGASGANVLTF. The chain carries TRBV7-8 and TRBJ2-6; the match to TRBD1 covers 7 bases. CDR1 is SGHVS and CDR2 is FQNEAQ in the germline V gene. V was clipped by 1 base and J by 0 bases; unmatched bases: 6. CDR3 length: 18 amino acids.

This chain connects TRBV4-3 to TRBJ2-2; D may be TRBD1 (6 bases). Trimming took 4 bases from V and 4 from J, leaving 19 bases between them. CDR3 size: 17 residues. Looked up from germline, CDR1 is LGHNA and CDR2 is YSLEER. The chain's CDR3 is CASSPTASGAGTGELFF. In DNA form, the CDR3 reads TGCGCCAGCAGCCCAACAGCGTCAGGGGCTGGCACCGGGGAGCTGTTTTTT.